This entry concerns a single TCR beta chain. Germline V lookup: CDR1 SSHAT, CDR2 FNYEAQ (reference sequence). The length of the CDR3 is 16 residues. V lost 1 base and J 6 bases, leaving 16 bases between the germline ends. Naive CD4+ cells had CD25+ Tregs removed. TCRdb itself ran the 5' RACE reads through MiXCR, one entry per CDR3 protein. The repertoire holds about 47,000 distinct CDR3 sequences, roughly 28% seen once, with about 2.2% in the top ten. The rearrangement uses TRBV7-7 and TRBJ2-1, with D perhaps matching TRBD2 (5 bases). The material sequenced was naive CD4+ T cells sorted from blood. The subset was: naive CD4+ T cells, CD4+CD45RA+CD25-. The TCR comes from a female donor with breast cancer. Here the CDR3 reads CASSLVSGFGGNEQFF. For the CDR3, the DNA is TGTGCCAGCAGCTTAGTTTCGGGGTTCGGTGGCAATGAGCAGTTCTTC.